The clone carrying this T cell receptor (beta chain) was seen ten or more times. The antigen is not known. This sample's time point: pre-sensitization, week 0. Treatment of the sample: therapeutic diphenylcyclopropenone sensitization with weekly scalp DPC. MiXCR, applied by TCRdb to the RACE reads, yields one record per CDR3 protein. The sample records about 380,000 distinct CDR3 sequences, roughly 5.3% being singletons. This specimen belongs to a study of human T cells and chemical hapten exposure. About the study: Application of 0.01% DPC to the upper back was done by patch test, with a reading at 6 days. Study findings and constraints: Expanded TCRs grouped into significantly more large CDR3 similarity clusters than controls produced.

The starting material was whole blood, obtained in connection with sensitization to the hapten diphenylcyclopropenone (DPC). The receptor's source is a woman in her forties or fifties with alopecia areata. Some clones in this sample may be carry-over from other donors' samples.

The CDR3, as DNA: TGCAGTGCTGGGCCGGGACTAGCGGCGCGCTCCTACGAGCAGTACTTC. It encodes CSAGPGLAARSYEQYF. The gene calls are TRBV20-1 and TRBJ2-7, with 11 bases identical to TRBD2. Germline loops: CDR1 DFQATT, CDR2 SNEGSKA (reference sequence). The CDR3 loop spans 16 amino acids. V was pared by 5 bases and J by 0 bases, with 9 bases of the junction left unmatched.